The present T cell receptor (beta chain) was sequenced within a study of T cell responses to AZD1222 COVID-19 vaccine. General observations from the study: Clonal diversity was possibly underestimated; the donors were predominantly white British and more often female. Repertoire sampling was restricted to post-peak T cell response timepoints. Seropositive status at baseline applied to only a handful of AZD1222 recipients.

Measured with immunoSEQ multiplex PCR; TCRdb has only the in-frame clones, and not every one. In the table there are around 140,000 clones, roughly 88% of which are singletons. V shed 8 bases and J 1 base; nucleotides not matched to a gene: 10. The CDR3 is 16 amino acids. Germline lookup yields CDR1 MNHEY and CDR2 SMNVEV (reference sequence). Turning to this clone: What it binds is not known.

V usage is TRBV27 and J usage is TRBJ2-2; 7 bases match TRBD2. Here the sequenced sample was peripheral blood, taken 28 days after the second dose of the MenACWY control vaccine. This receptor was taken from an adult who received the MenACWY meningococcal vaccine as a control. CDR3 residues: CASWLGVAGNTGELFF. CDR3 coding DNA: TGTGCCAGCTGGCTTGGGGTAGCGGGGAACACCGGGGAGCTGTTTTTT.